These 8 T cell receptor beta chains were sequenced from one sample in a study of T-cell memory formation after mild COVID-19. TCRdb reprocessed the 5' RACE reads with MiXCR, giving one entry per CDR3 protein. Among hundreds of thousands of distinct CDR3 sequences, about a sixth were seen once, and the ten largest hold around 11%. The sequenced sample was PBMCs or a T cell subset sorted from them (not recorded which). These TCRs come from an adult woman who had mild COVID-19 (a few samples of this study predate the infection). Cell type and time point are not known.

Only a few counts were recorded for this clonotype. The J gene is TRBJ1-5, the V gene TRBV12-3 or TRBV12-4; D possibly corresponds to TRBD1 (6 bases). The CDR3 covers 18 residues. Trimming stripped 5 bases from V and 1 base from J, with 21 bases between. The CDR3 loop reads CASSGTSGVRGSNQPQHF. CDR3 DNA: TGTGCCAGCAGTGGGACCTCAGGGGTAAGGGGAAGCAATCAGCCCCAGCATTTT.

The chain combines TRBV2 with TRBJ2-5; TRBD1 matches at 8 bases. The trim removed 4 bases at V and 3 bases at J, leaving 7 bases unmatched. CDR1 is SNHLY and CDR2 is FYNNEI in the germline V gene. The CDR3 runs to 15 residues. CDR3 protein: CASSGAGQGEETQYF. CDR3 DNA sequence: TGTGCCAGCAGTGGGGCCGGACAGGGAGAAGAGACCCAGTACTTC.

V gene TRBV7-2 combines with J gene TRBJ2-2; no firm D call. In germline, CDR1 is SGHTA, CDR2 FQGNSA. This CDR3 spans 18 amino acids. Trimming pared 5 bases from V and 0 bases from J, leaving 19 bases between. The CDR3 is CASSPKDALPPNTGELFF. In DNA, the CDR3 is TGTGCCAGCAGCCCCAAGGACGCCCTCCCCCCGAACACCGGGGAGCTGTTTTTT. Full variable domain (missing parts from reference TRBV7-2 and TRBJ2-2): GAGVSQSPSNKVTEKGKDVELRCDPISGHTALYWYRQSLGQGLEFLIYFQGNSAPDKSGLPSDRFSAERTGGSVSTLTIQRTQQEDSAVYLCASSPKDALPPNTGELFFGEGSRLTVL.

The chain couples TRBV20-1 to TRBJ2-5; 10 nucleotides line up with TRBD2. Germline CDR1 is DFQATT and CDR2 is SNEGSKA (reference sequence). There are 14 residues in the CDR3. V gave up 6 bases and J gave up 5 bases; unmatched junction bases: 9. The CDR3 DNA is TGCAGTGCACAAGCGGGAGGGCGAGGGGAGACCCAGTACTTC. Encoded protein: CSAQAGGRGETQYF.

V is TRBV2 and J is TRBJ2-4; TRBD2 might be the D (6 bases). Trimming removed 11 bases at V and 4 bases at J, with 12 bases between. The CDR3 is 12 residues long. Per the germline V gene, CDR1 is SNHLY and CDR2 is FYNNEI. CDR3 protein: CAGGALKNIQYF. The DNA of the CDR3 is TGTGCCGGCGGGGCATTGAAAAACATTCAGTACTTC.

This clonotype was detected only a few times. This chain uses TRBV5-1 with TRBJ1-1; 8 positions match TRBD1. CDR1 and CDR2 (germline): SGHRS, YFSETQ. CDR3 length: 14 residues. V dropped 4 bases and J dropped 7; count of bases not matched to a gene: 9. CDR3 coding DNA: TGCGCCAGCAGCGTGGCAGGGGGCGCAAATGAAGCTTTCTTT. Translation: CASSVAGGANEAFF.

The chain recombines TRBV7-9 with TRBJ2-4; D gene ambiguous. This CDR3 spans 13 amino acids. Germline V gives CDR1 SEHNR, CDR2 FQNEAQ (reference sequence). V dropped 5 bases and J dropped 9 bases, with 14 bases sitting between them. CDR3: CASSLDVGRIQYF. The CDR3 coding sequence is TGTGCCAGCAGCCTGGACGTCGGTCGCATTCAGTACTTC.

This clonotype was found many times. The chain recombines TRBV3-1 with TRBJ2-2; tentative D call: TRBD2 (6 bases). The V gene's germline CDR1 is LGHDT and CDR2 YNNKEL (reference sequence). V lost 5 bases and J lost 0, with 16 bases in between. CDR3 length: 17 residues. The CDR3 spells CASSFWMAGSNTGELFF. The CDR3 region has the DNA TGTGCCAGCAGCTTCTGGATGGCGGGATCGAACACCGGGGAGCTGTTTTTT.